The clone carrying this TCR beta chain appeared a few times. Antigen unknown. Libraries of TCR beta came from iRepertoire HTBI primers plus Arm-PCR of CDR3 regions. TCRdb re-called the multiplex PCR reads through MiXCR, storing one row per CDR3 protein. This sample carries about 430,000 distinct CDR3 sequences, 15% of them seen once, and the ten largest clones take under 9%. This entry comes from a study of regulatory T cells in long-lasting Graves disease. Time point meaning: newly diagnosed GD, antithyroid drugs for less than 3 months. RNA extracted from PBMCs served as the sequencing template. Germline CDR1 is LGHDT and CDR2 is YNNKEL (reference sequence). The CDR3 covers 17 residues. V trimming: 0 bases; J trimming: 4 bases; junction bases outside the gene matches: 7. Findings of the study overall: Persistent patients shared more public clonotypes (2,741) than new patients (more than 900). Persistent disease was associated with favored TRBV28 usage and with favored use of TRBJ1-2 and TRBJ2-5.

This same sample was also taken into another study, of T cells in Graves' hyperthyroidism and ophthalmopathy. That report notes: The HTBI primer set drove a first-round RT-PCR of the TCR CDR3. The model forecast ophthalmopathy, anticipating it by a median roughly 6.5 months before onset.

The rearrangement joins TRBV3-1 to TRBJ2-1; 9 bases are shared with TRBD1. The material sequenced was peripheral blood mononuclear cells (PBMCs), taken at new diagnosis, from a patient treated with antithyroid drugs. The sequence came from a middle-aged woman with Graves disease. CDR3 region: CASSQDGAGQGYNEQFF. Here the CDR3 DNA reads TGTGCCAGCAGCCAAGATGGAGCGGGACAGGGTTACAATGAGCAGTTCTTC.